The 20 T cell receptor beta chains below were found in one sample sequenced in a study of blood T cell repertoires in COVID-19. Assay used: immunoSEQ multiplex PCR; TCRdb lists only in-frame clones, some missing. The sample has tens of thousands of clones, 75% to 90% seen once. What was sequenced was peripheral blood. These receptor sequences come from an older woman with active COVID-19.

This rearrangement joins TRBV11-3 to TRBJ2-5, with D maybe TRBD1 (5 bases). Germline CDR1 and CDR2: SGHNT and YENEEA. CDR3 length: 15 amino acids. V shed 5 bases and J shed 0 bases, with 13 bases lying between them. The CDR3 nucleotides are TGTGCCAGCAGCCGCCGGTCAGGGTACCAAGAGACCCAGTACTTC. Protein: CASSRRSGYQETQYF.

The rearrangement links TRBV14 to TRBJ1-3, with a tentative D call TRBD1 (5 bases). V lost 0 bases, J lost 4 bases, and 13 bases lay in between. The CDR3 runs 16 residues. Germline CDR1 and CDR2: SGHDN and FVKESK. The CDR3 DNA is TGTGCCAGCAGCCAAGATTGGGGGGAAACGGGAAACACCATATATTTT. Its protein is CASSQDWGETGNTIYF.

This chain uses TRBV7-9 with TRBJ2-7; the match to TRBD2 covers 12 bases. The CDR3 has 15 amino acids. Germline V gene sequence: CDR1 SEHNR, CDR2 FQNEAQ (reference sequence). V lost 3 bases to trimming and J lost 4 bases; unmatched junction nucleotides: 4. Here the CDR3 reads CASSFGTSGLYEQYF. CDR3 bases: TGTGCCAGCAGCTTCGGGACTAGCGGGTTATACGAGCAGTACTTC.

The rearrangement uses TRBV28 and TRBJ2-5, with TRBD2 matching 8 bases. This CDR3 region has 16 residues. V was pared by 5 bases and J by 2 bases, with 10 bases of the junction left unmatched. Per germline, CDR1 MDHEN and CDR2 SYDVKM. The CDR3 protein is CASSPQAGALQETQYF. As DNA, the CDR3 is TGTGCCAGCAGTCCCCAAGCGGGAGCGCTACAAGAGACCCAGTACTTC. Full variable domain (missing parts from reference TRBV28 and TRBJ2-5): DVKVTQSSRYLVKRTGEKVFLECVQDMDHENMFWYRQDPGLGLRLIYFSYDVKMKEKGDIPEGYSVSREKKERFSLILESASTNQTSMYLCASSPQAGALQETQYFGPGTRLLVL.

The rearrangement uses TRBV2 and TRBJ2-1; possibly TRBD2 for D (5 bases). This CDR3 is built from 15 residues. Germline CDR1 SNHLY, CDR2 FYNNEI. V dropped 6 bases and J dropped 8 bases, with 20 bases sitting between them. The CDR3 nucleotides are TGTGCCAGCAGCCTGGATCGGACTCAGCCTCATGAGCAGTTCTTC. Encoded protein: CASSLDRTQPHEQFF.

V gene TRBV3-1 (or the pseudogene TRBV3-2) combines with J gene TRBJ1-1, with a weak D call TRBD1 (5 bases). The CDR3 totals 14 residues. Germline V gene lookup returns CDR1 LGHDT and CDR2 YNNKEL (reference sequence). V lost 1 base and J 4 bases, leaving 10 bases between the germline ends. The CDR3 loop is CASSQATVTTEAFF. The CDR3, as DNA: TGTGCCAGCAGCCAAGCGACAGTGACCACTGAAGCTTTCTTT.

The V gene is TRBV7-6, the J gene TRBJ2-2; weak D call: TRBD2 (5 bases). Germline assignment: CDR1 SGHVS and CDR2 FNYEAQ. The CDR3 covers 16 residues. V was shortened by 5 bases and J by 1 base, with 14 bases between the two germline ends. CDR3 region: CASSRLGSENTGELFF. CDR3 in DNA: TGTGCCAGCAGCCGCTTAGGGAGCGAGAACACCGGGGAGCTGTTTTTT.

V is TRBV28 and J is TRBJ1-3; a weak D match, TRBD1 (5 bases). The CDR3 contains 15 residues. Germline CDR1 is MDHEN and CDR2 is SYDVKM. V was cut by 3 bases and J by 2 bases, with 11 bases left in between. The CDR3 coding sequence is TGTGCCAGCAGTTTGGGCGGAGGGGCTGGAAACACCATATATTTT. Residues: CASSLGGGAGNTIYF.

The V call is TRBV10-3, the J call TRBJ2-7, with TRBD2 matching over 7 bases. The J segment lost 2 bases and the V segment lost 0 bases, leaving 10 bases of the junction unmatched. CDR3 length: 17 residues. The germline V gene has CDR1 ENHRY and CDR2 SYGVKD. Written as DNA, the CDR3 is TGTGCCATCAGTGAGTCAGGGCTAGGCGGGGGAACCTACGAGCAGTACTTC. Its protein product is CAISESGLGGGTYEQYF.

The gene calls are TRBV10-2 and TRBJ2-7; 10 bases fit TRBD2. The trim removed 2 bases at V and 2 bases at J, leaving 6 bases unmatched. Germline CDR1 is WSHSY and CDR2 is SAAADI. The CDR3 spans 16 residues. CDR3 protein: CASSEQPGLAAYEQYF. The CDR3 nucleotides are TGCGCCAGCAGTGAGCAACCCGGACTAGCGGCCTACGAGCAGTACTTC.

The genes are TRBV5-1 and TRBJ2-3; 9 bases line up with TRBD2. Germline CDR1 reads SGHRS; CDR2 reads YFSETQ. The length of the CDR3 is 16 residues. Losses at the gene ends were 4 bases for V and 0 bases for J; bases not matched to a gene: 6. CDR3 sequence (DNA): TGCGCCAGCAGCCTGTCCGGGACTAGCAGCACAGATACGCAGTATTTT. This codes for CASSLSGTSSTDTQYF.

The chain carries TRBV10-3 and TRBJ2-7; D might be TRBD1 (6 bases). The germline CDR1 and CDR2 sequences are ENHRY and SYGVKD. The V and J ends lost 7 bases and 3 bases respectively, with 16 bases between them. CDR3 size: 14 residues. The CDR3 region is CAITDPDSIYEQYF. The CDR3 bases are TGTGCCATCACCGACCCGGACAGTATCTACGAGCAGTACTTC.

The V and J genes are TRBV21-1 and TRBJ1-2. TRBV21-1 is reported as a pseudogene. This CDR3 spans 13 amino acids. CDR3 nucleotide sequence: TGTGCCAGCAGCAACGGAGCCCTCTATGGCTACACCTTC. Protein: CASSNGALYGYTF.

This sequence joins TRBV9 and TRBJ2-5; D remains ambiguous. Looked up from germline, CDR1 is SGDLS and CDR2 is YYNGEE. The ends were cut back, 3 bases at V and 3 bases at J, with 15 bases in the middle. CDR3 length: 15 amino acids. The DNA of the CDR3 is TGTGCCAGCAGCGCATGGGCCGAGCAGGAAGAGACCCAGTACTTC. It translates to CASSAWAEQEETQYF.

The chain couples TRBV14 to TRBJ1-6; a possible D gene is TRBD1 (5 bases). CDR1 is SGHDN and CDR2 is FVKESK in the germline V gene. V gave up 0 bases and J gave up 10 bases, with 16 bases separating them. This CDR3 is built from 16 residues. The CDR3 DNA is TGTGCCAGCAGCCAAGATCTGGGGCTATCCGGGTCACCCCTCCACTTT. Translated, it gives CASSQDLGLSGSPLHF.

The chain has TRBV11-2 and TRBJ2-3, with 9 bases lining up with TRBD2. Germline assignment: CDR1 SGHAT and CDR2 FQNNGV. V shed 5 bases, J shed 0 bases, and the junction held 6 bases outside the gene matches. The CDR3 has 16 residues. This CDR3 is CASSKRAGGSTDTQYF. The CDR3 DNA reads TGTGCCAGCAGCAAAAGAGCGGGGGGTAGCACAGATACGCAGTATTTT.

This sequence joins TRBV5-6 and TRBJ2-7; perhaps TRBD2 as D (5 bases). Germline CDR1 is SGHDT and CDR2 is YYEEEE. V was trimmed by 1 base and J by 3 bases, leaving 5 bases between them. The CDR3 runs to 12 residues. The CDR3 is CASSLTSYEQYF. The CDR3 DNA reads as TGTGCCAGCAGCTTGACTAGCTACGAGCAGTACTTC.

CDR3: CASSLGTGKQTLGYEQYF. The CDR3 DNA is TGTGCCAGCAGCTTAGGTACCGGGAAACAGACGTTGGGCTACGAGCAGTACTTC. J is TRBJ2-7 and V is TRBV7-6; TRBD2 might be the D (5 bases). The CDR3 is made up of 18 amino acids. The germline V and J ends were trimmed by 1 base and 3 bases, with 22 bases remaining between them. Per germline, CDR1 SGHVS and CDR2 FNYEAQ.

This clone has just one count. V usage is TRBV30 and J usage is TRBJ1-2; TRBD1 is a possible D gene (5 bases). Germline V gene lookup returns CDR1 GTSNPN and CDR2 SVGIG (reference sequence). The CDR3 is 11 amino acids. V shed 3 bases and J shed 7 bases, with 9 bases lying between them. The CDR3 is CAWSLQGGYTF. CDR3 nucleotide sequence: TGTGCCTGGAGCCTGCAGGGTGGCTACACCTTC.

The chain is built from TRBV7-9 and TRBJ2-1, with TRBD2 matching over 12 bases. V lost 5 bases, J lost 4 bases, and 3 bases stayed unmatched. Germline CDR1 reads SEHNR; CDR2 reads FQNEAQ (reference sequence). This CDR3 is 15 amino acids long. The CDR3: CASSPSGREYNEQFF. CDR3 sequence (DNA): TGTGCCAGCAGCCCTAGCGGGAGGGAATACAATGAGCAGTTCTTC.